These 21 T cell receptor beta chains came from one sample sequenced in a study of T cell clonotyping in hematopoietic cell transplantation (dated by TCRdb to the early 2020s). Library creation used the immunoSEQ multiplex PCR assay. Drawn from immuneACCESS, this table holds only the in-frame rearrangements with V and J called that TCRdb kept. Clones are partly lost; checked studies trace under half to an unresolved V gene and leave the rest unexplained. Recorded for this sample are about 16,000 clones; approximately 74% of them occurred a single time. Approximately 9% of the sample is in the top ten clones. Sequenced material: peripheral blood mononuclear cells. Receptors were obtained from a woman aged 55-70 years in good health. Some clones in this sample may be carry-over from other donors' samples.

The rearrangement links TRBV28 to TRBJ2-2, with 8 nucleotides matching TRBD1. The CDR3 runs to 14 residues. J lost 5 bases, V lost 5 bases, and 4 bases had no gene match. The germline V gene has CDR1 MDHEN and CDR2 SYDVKM. CDR3 in DNA: TGTGCCAGCAGTAGAACAGGGGGAACCGGGGAGCTGTTTTTT. It encodes CASSRTGGTGELFF.

This chain joins TRBV6-6 and TRBJ2-5; no clear D gene. Trimming pared 7 bases from V and 7 bases from J, leaving 19 bases between. CDR3 length: 14 residues. CDR1 and CDR2 from the germline V gene are MNHNY and SVGAGI (reference sequence). CDR3 loop: CASISIPGWGTQYF. The CDR3 DNA reads TGTGCCAGCATCTCCATCCCGGGTTGGGGGACCCAGTACTTC.

The V call is TRBV29-1, the J call TRBJ2-5, with TRBD1 matching 10 bases. The V and J ends lost 4 bases and 1 base, in that order; junction bases with no gene match: 6. Per the germline V gene, CDR1 is SQVTM and CDR2 is ANQGSEA. This CDR3 spans 15 amino acids. CDR3 sequence: CSVGFGQGGQETQYF. CDR3 nucleotides: TGCAGCGTTGGGTTCGGACAGGGGGGCCAAGAGACCCAGTACTTC.

The V gene is TRBV28, the J gene TRBJ2-7; TRBD2 might be the D (5 bases). The CDR3 is 14 residues long. V was cut by 6 bases and J by 0 bases, with 12 bases left in between. Germline values: CDR1 MDHEN, CDR2 SYDVKM. The CDR3 loop reads CASRTQDSSYEQYF. The CDR3 nucleotides read TGTGCCAGCAGAACCCAGGACTCCTCCTACGAGCAGTACTTC.

This clone has a handful of counts. The V gene is TRBV30, the J gene TRBJ1-2, with D uncertain. Per germline, CDR1 GTSNPN and CDR2 SVGIG (reference sequence). With 0 bases removed from V and 5 bases from J, the gap between germline ends came to 10 bases. This CDR3 spans 13 amino acids. Written as DNA, the CDR3 is TGTGCCTGGAGTGTAGGGAGATATTATGGCTACACCTTC. It codes for CAWSVGRYYGYTF. The whole variable domain, remainder taken from reference TRBV30 and TRBJ1-2, is SQTIHQWPATLVQPVGSPLSLECTVEGTSNPNLYWYRQAAGRGLQLLFYSVGIGQISSEVPQNLSASRPQDRQFILSSKKLLLSDSGFYLCAWSVGRYYGYTFGSGTRLTVV.

CDR3 loop: CASSLGTDEAFF. The CDR3 bases are TGTGCCAGCAGCTTAGGGACAGATGAAGCTTTCTTT. The J gene is TRBJ1-1, the V gene TRBV5-6; TRBD1 aligns across 7 bases. The length of the CDR3 is 12 residues. The germline CDR1 and CDR2 sequences are SGHDT and YYEEEE. With V trimmed by 2 bases and J by 7 bases, 2 bases remained unmatched.

The chain links TRBV19 to TRBJ1-5; TRBD1 matches at 11 bases. The CDR3 loop spans 16 amino acids. V dropped 6 bases and J dropped 3; count of bases not matched to a gene: 7. The germline V gene has CDR1 LNHDA and CDR2 SQIVND (reference sequence). This CDR3 is CASRSWDRGSNQPQHF. CDR3 coding DNA: TGTGCCAGTAGGAGTTGGGACAGGGGGTCCAATCAGCCCCAGCATTTT.

CDR3: CASSQDWRGSNTEAFF. The CDR3 DNA sequence: TGTGCCAGCAGCCAAGATTGGCGGGGCTCGAACACTGAAGCTTTCTTT. This chain links TRBV14 with TRBJ1-1; TRBD1 is a possible D gene (5 bases). CDR1 and CDR2 from the germline V gene are SGHDN and FVKESK. The CDR3 loop spans 16 amino acids. The V end was cut by 0 bases, the J end by 1 base, with 12 bases between.

This chain links TRBV7-8 with TRBJ1-3, with 7 bases matching TRBD1. The germline V gene encodes CDR1 SGHVS and CDR2 FQNEAQ. CDR3 length: 15 residues. V lost 5 bases to trimming and J lost 6 bases; unmatched junction nucleotides: 10. The CDR3 spells CASSLRAGTANTIYF. DNA for the CDR3: TGTGCCAGCAGCCTACGGGCCGGGACAGCAAACACCATATATTTT.

This chain uses TRBV29-1 with TRBJ2-5; 9 positions agree with TRBD1. This CDR3 contains 16 residues. Germline trimming cut 6 bases from V and 1 base from J; bases unmatched to any gene: 12. CDR1 and CDR2 from the germline V gene are SQVTM and ANQGSEA. The CDR3 region has the DNA TGCAGCGTCTCCTCCGGGACAGGGCGTTTCCAAGAGACCCAGTACTTC. Residues: CSVSSGTGRFQETQYF.

This chain joins TRBV5-1 and TRBJ2-3, with 8 bases that match TRBD2. Germline V lookup: CDR1 SGHRS, CDR2 YFSETQ. The CDR3 extends over 17 amino acids. The V segment lost 2 bases and the J segment 1 base; nucleotides outside the gene matches: 9. CDR3 sequence (DNA): TGCGCCAGCAGCTTAACCGTCGAGACTAGCGGCACAGATACGCAGTATTTT. Translating gives CASSLTVETSGTDTQYF.

J is TRBJ2-7 and V is TRBV30; D is possibly TRBD1 (5 bases). V dropped 4 bases and J dropped 1 base, with 8 bases sitting between them. The germline V gene encodes CDR1 GTSNPN and CDR2 SVGIG (reference sequence). CDR3 size: 12 residues. In nucleotides, the CDR3 is TGTGCCTGGAATAGGGGTTCCTACGAGCAGTACTTC. It yields the protein CAWNRGSYEQYF.

This clone was detected a few times. The chain has TRBV5-1 and TRBJ2-5; D may be TRBD1 (6 bases). Between the trimmed V and J ends, which lost 0 bases and 1 base, there was a span of 10 bases. Germline lookup yields CDR1 SGHRS and CDR2 YFSETQ. The CDR3 totals 15 residues. For the CDR3, the DNA is TGCGCCAGCAGCTTGGGAGGGGGTATCCAAGAGACCCAGTACTTC. This gives the protein CASSLGGGIQETQYF. Complete variable domain (other parts from reference TRBV5-1 and TRBJ2-5): KAGVTQTPRYLIKTRGQQVTLSCSPISGHRSVSWYQQTPGQGLQFLFEYFSETQRNKGNFPGRFSGRQFSNSRSEMNVSTLELGDSALYLCASSLGGGIQETQYFGPGTRLLVL.

The rearrangement joins TRBV7-3 to TRBJ2-1, with 9 bases matching TRBD1. Losses at the gene ends were 4 bases for V and 6 bases for J; bases not matched to a gene: 4. Per germline, CDR1 SGHTA and CDR2 FQGTGA. This CDR3 is 14 amino acids long. CDR3: CASSSRQGVNEQFF. CDR3 nucleotide sequence: TGTGCCAGCAGCTCGAGACAGGGGGTCAATGAGCAGTTCTTC. Full variable domain (missing parts from reference TRBV7-3 and TRBJ2-1): GAGVSQTPSNKVTEKGKYVELRCDPISGHTALYWYRQSLGQGPEFLIYFQGTGAADDSGLPNDRFFAVRPEGSVSTLKIQRTERGDSAVYLCASSSRQGVNEQFFGPGTRLTVL.

The chain links TRBV11-3 to TRBJ2-1; maybe TRBD2 (5 bases). V lost 5 bases, J lost 9 bases, and 14 bases lay in between. The CDR3 is 13 amino acids. Looked up from germline, CDR1 is SGHNT and CDR2 is YENEEA. Written as DNA, the CDR3 is TGTGCCAGCAGCCAAACACAGCGGAGTGAGCAGTTCTTC. It yields the protein CASSQTQRSEQFF.

This clone was detected only a few times. This rearrangement joins TRBV7-3 to TRBJ2-7; TRBD2 might be the D (5 bases). The ends were cut back, 5 bases at V and 2 bases at J, with 19 bases in the middle. Germline V gives CDR1 SGHTA, CDR2 FQGTGA. This CDR3 spans 16 amino acids. The DNA of the CDR3 is TGTGCCAGCAGCCCCTCGAGGGCTTCAAACGCCTACGAGCAGTACTTC. It codes for CASSPSRASNAYEQYF.

The gene calls are TRBV6-5 and TRBJ1-2, with D unclear. Germline values: CDR1 MNHEY, CDR2 SVGAGI. The CDR3 runs 13 residues. V was clipped by 2 bases and J by 6 bases, with 10 bases between them. The CDR3 DNA sequence: TGTGCCAGCAGTTACGAACGGAGGAATGGCTACACCTTC. Protein: CASSYERRNGYTF.

The chain combines TRBV6-5 with TRBJ1-2; D is undetermined. Per germline, CDR1 MNHEY and CDR2 SVGAGI. The germline V and J ends were trimmed by 0 bases and 6 bases, with 8 bases remaining between them. The CDR3 length is 13 residues. The CDR3 here is CASSYSMRDGYTF. The CDR3 coding sequence is TGTGCCAGCAGTTACTCGATGAGGGATGGCTACACCTTC.

The chain combines TRBV19 with TRBJ2-7; D could derive from TRBD1 or TRBD2 (5 bases each). The CDR3 covers 15 residues. The germline CDR1 and CDR2 sequences are LNHDA and SQIVND (reference sequence). Trimming left V 5 bases short and J 4 bases short, with 18 bases between. The DNA for the CDR3 is TGTGCCAGTAGTCTCGGTCCCGATGGGGGATACGAGCAGTACTTC. Protein sequence: CASSLGPDGGYEQYF.

The chain's CDR3 is CASSLVVGPLYEQYF. In nucleotides, the CDR3 is TGCGCCAGCAGCTTGGTTGTTGGGCCTTTGTACGAGCAGTACTTC. The chain employs TRBV5-1 and TRBJ2-7; the D is unclear. Germline assignment: CDR1 SGHRS and CDR2 YFSETQ. The CDR3 length is 15 residues. The V and J ends lost 0 bases and 4 bases respectively, with 14 bases between them.

The rearrangement joins TRBV9 to TRBJ1-1; D gene uncertain. V was trimmed by 0 bases and J by 0 bases, leaving 3 bases between them. The CDR3 covers 13 residues. CDR1 and CDR2 (germline): SGDLS, YYNGEE. The CDR3 sequence: CASSVVLNTEAFF. The CDR3, as DNA: TGTGCCAGCAGCGTAGTCCTGAACACTGAAGCTTTCTTT.